This T cell receptor beta chain was recorded in a study of blood T cells in healthy people across ages. The CDR3 is 16 amino acids. In germline, CDR1 is SNHLY, CDR2 FYNNEI. V was cut by 6 bases and J by 3 bases, with 18 bases left in between. Whole-study findings and limits: Estimated diversity that came from one million T cells was considered an underestimate. Diversity of TCR beta per million T cells declined in a roughly linear way with age.

As for this clonotype: Its antigen is not known.

A J-beta primer mix and a sample-barcoded 5' primer were used in a second PCR of about 7 to 12 cycles. TCRdb re-analysed the 5' RACE reads in MiXCR, keeping a single row per CDR3 protein. Here the sample spans roughly 730,000 distinct CDR3 sequences, roughly 50% being singletons. The clonotype originates from a man aged 35 to 55 in good health. Sequencing was done on a sample of blood. The chain combines TRBV2 with TRBJ1-5; unclear D gene. CDR3 protein: CASSGFLRLPNQPQHF. The CDR3 DNA reads TGTGCCAGCAGCGGATTTCTGAGGCTCCCCAATCAGCCCCAGCATTTT.